The following is a T cell receptor (beta chain) sequence with its context. The data stem from a study of OX40 agonist ivuxolimab in advanced cancers. The CDR3 is made up of 10 amino acids. Germline CDR1 and CDR2: SGHTA and FQGNSA. Trimming stripped 8 bases from V and 5 bases from J, with 6 bases between. Here immunoSEQ multiplex PCR was the method, and the copy in TCRdb shows in-frame clones only, minus some. Among over 35,000 clones listed, 74% were seen once. The source material was CD4+ or CD8+ T cells sorted from blood, sampled in a trial of the OX40 agonist ivuxolimab. The clonotype was recovered from an adult with an advanced solid tumor such as melanoma, head and neck, liver or kidney cancer. The rearrangement links TRBV7-2 to TRBJ1-2, with D hard to call. CDR3 nucleotides: TGTGCCAGCGGCAATTATGGCTACACCTTC. Protein sequence: CASGNYGYTF.